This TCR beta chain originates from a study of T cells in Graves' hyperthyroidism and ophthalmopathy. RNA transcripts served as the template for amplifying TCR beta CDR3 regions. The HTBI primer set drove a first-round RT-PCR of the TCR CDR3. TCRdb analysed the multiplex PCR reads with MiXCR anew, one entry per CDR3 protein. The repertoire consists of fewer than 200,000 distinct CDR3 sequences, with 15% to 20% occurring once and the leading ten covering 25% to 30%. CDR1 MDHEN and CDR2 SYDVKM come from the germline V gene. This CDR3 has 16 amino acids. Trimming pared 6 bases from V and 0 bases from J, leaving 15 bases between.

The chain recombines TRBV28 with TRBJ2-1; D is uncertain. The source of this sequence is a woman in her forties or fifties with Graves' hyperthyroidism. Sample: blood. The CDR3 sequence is CASSSGGSSSYNEQFF. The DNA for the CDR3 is TGTGCCAGCAGCAGTGGCGGTTCAAGCTCCTACAATGAGCAGTTCTTC.